This T cell receptor beta chain was sequenced in a study of naive and memory T cell subsets. CD4 T cells were positively selected, then CD8 T cells from the CD4-negative fraction. Cells stained for CD3, CD4, CD8, CD45RA, CD27 and viability were sorted into four CD45RA/CD27 subsets. Both TRBC1 and TRBC2 were covered by a beta constant-region primer of two equimolar oligonucleotides. Ligated cDNA was amplified by four rounds of PCR with nested alpha and beta constant-region primers and SP2. TCRdb reprocessed the UMI-ligation and nested PCR reads with MiXCR, giving one entry per CDR3 protein. The sample shows 25,000 to 40,000 distinct CDR3 sequences, about a fifth of them seen only once. Points from the study as a whole: From naive to CM, EM and EMRA, diversity decreased and Gini increased.

Details on this clonotype: The antigen remains unidentified.

The TCR originated in a human donor in good health. The sample consisted of effector memory CD4+ T cells from blood. The subset here: effector memory, CD45RA- CD27-.

The CDR3 loop is CASSLLARASGSIWIQTQYF. The CDR3 nucleotides are TGTGCCAGCAGTTTATTAGCTCGGGCTAGCGGGAGTATCTGGATCCAGACCCAGTACTTC. This chain joins TRBV28 and TRBJ2-5; TRBD2 matches at 10 bases. The CDR3 is 20 amino acids. Germline V CDR1 and CDR2: MDHEN, SYDVKM. V was pared by 1 base and J by 6 bases, with 20 bases of the junction left unmatched.